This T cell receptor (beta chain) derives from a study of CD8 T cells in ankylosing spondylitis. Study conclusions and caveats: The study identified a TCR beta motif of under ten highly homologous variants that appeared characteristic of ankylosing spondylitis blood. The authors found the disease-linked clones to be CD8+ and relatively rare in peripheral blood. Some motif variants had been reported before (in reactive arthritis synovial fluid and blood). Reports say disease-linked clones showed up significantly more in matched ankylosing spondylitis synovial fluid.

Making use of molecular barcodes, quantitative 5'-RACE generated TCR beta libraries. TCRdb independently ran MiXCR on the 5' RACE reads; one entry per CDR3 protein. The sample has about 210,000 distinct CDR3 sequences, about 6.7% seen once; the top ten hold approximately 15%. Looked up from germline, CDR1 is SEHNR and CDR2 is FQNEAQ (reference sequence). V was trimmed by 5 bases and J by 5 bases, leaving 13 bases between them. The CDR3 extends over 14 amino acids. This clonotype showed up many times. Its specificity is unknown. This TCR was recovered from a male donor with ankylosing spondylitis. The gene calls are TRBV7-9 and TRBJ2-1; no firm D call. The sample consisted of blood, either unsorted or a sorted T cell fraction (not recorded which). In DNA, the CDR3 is TGTGCCAGCAGCCAAGGTGGGATTCACAATGAGCAGTTCTTC. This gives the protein CASSQGGIHNEQFF.